The subject of this entry is one T cell receptor beta chain. What it binds is unknown. Assay: immunoSEQ multiplex PCR; the TCRdb copy retains only in-frame clones and omits some. The data show approximately 36,000 clones, more than 90% seen once. As to time point: baseline, week 1 (first vaccination visit). The treatment here: pre-vaccination baseline after standard-of-care therapy. This CDR3 has 13 amino acids. The ends were cut back, 5 bases at V and 9 bases at J, with 14 bases in the middle. Germline CDR1 MGHDK, CDR2 SYGVNS. This entry comes from a study of a mutant IDH1 vaccine in newly diagnosed glioma. Looking at the study overall: Former treatment meant radiotherapy, temozolomide, or both; the majority had gotten both. Study-wide points: Pseudoprogression seemingly bore no relation to changes in top peripheral T cell clonotypes.

The TCR sequence derives from a man in his late teens or twenties with glioma. Source: PBMCs, taken from a glioma patient treated with radiotherapy, temozolomide or both. The chain couples TRBV25-1 to TRBJ2-1; D is uncertain. The CDR3 region is CASSTIQISEQFF. As DNA, the CDR3 is TGTGCCAGCAGTACCATACAGATCAGTGAGCAGTTCTTC.